This T cell receptor (beta chain) was captured by sequencing in a study of T cell changes during pregnancy in multiple sclerosis. Measured with immunoSEQ multiplex PCR; TCRdb has only the in-frame clones, and not every one. The table records some 22,000 clones, roughly 84% of them present only once. CDR3 length: 15 residues. Germline V gene sequence: CDR1 MNHNS, CDR2 SASEGT. The ends lost 2 bases at V and 0 bases at J; junction bases unmatched: 0. This receptor was obtained from a female donor with multiple sclerosis, enrolled in a pregnancy study. The chain uses TRBV6-1 and TRBJ2-1; 8 bases are a match to TRBD2. Sequencing was performed on CD8+ T cells from peripheral blood mononuclear cells, taken before pregnancy. DNA of the CDR3: TGTGCCAGCAGTGAACTAGCGGGCTCCTACAATGAGCAGTTCTTC. Translation: CASSELAGSYNEQFF.